The source of this T cell receptor (beta chain) is a study of T cell responses to AZD1222 COVID-19 vaccine. The study's findings and limits: Close to half of spike-specific TCRs reportedly recognize unmutated variant regions. At study baseline, merely five or six AZD1222 recipients were seropositive.

Germline CDR1 and CDR2: SGHNT and YYREEE (reference sequence). The CDR3 covers 13 residues. V was clipped by 4 bases and J by 4 bases, with 11 bases between them. This clone was picked up one time. What it recognizes is unknown. TCRdb keeps only in-frame clones here, not all; method: immunoSEQ multiplex PCR. The sample shows roughly 66,000 clones, 80% to 85% of them seen only once. This chain connects TRBV5-4 to TRBJ1-2; D is ambiguous. Sequencing was performed on peripheral blood, taken on day 0 of AZD1222 vaccination. The sequence derives from an adult in good health. This CDR3 reads CASSPKSGYGYTF. DNA for the CDR3: TGTGCCAGCAGCCCAAAGAGCGGCTATGGCTACACCTTC.